The sample holds a few counts of the clone carrying this T cell receptor (beta chain). The antigen remains undetermined. The V gene's germline CDR1 is MNHNS and CDR2 SASEGT. The length of the CDR3 is 13 residues. The V end lost 3 bases, the J end lost 3 bases, and 8 bases lay between the germline ends. The data stem from a study of beta chain features in type 1 diabetes. Findings and caveats of the study: Moderate yet significant TCRB CDR3 shortening was seen in Type 1 diabetes patients in all four CD4+ subsets.

What was sequenced were expressed TCRB transcripts, since all of the isolated RNA had been reverse transcribed. The table came from immunoSEQ multiplex PCR; TCRdb's copy has only in-frame clones and leaves some out. The sample includes roughly 730,000 clones, about an eighth of them seen just once. What was sequenced was naive CD4+ T cells from blood. The sequence was collected from a man younger than 30 with type 1 diabetes. This chain connects TRBV6-1 to TRBJ2-5; D gene uncertain. CDR3 region: CASSDRSKETQYF. The CDR3 DNA is TGTGCCAGCAGTGACAGGTCGAAAGAGACCCAGTACTTC.